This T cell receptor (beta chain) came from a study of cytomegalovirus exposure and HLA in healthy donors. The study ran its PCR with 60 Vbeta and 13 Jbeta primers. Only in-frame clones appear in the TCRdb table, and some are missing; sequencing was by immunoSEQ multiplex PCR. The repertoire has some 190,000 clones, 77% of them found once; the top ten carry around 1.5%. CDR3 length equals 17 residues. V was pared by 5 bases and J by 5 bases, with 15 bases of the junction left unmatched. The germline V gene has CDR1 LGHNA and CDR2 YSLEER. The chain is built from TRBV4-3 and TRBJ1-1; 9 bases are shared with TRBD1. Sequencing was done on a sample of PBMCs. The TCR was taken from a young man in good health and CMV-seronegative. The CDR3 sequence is CASSDLWDRELSTEAFF. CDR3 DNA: TGCGCCAGCAGCGACCTGTGGGACAGGGAATTATCAACTGAAGCTTTCTTT.